The rows below give T cell receptor beta chains drawn from one sample of a study of cytomegalovirus exposure and HLA in healthy donors. Assay: immunoSEQ multiplex PCR; the TCRdb copy retains only in-frame clones and omits some. The sample lists 180,000 or so clones; around a tenth were seen once. Sample: PBMCs. The receptors derive from a woman in her 30s in good health and CMV-seropositive. Both conserved end residues are part of each CDR3. A D gene is named only where the DNA matches it firmly. For some rows the clone size is stated as once, few or many, or as a class when expanded; others skip it.

TRBV7-8,NA,TRBJ2-7,NA,TGTGCCAGCAGCTTAGCGGAAGGACTGGGTCCCTACGAGCAGTACTTC,CASSLAEGLGPYEQYF
TRBV11-3,TRBD2,TRBJ2-3,NA,TGTGCCAGCAGCTCCTCCAGCGGGGGCCCGGAGGGGCAGTATTTT,CASSSSSGGPEGQYF
TRBV5-1,NA,TRBJ2-7,few,TGCGCCAGCAGCTTGGTAGCCGGAACCTACGAGCAGTACTTC,CASSLVAGTYEQYF
TRBV5-1,NA,TRBJ1-2,NA,TGCGCCAGCAGCTTGATGCAGTTTTATGGCTACACCTTC,CASSLMQFYGYTF
TRBV10-1,NA,TRBJ1-3,few,TGCGCCGGGGGCCGAAGAAACACCATATATTTT,CAGGRRNTIYF
TRBV6-5,TRBD1,TRBJ1-2,few,TGTGCCAGCAGTCGGGACAGAAGAGGAGGCTACACCTTC,CASSRDRRGGYTF
TRBV6-6,TRBD1,TRBJ2-7,few,TGTGCCAGCAGTTACCAGGGGGTCTACTACGAGCAGTACTTC,CASSYQGVYYEQYF
TRBV11-1,NA,TRBJ2-5,few,TGTGCCAGCAGCCCCTCGCCGGGTTCGGGGGAGACCCAGTACTTC,CASSPSPGSGETQYF
TRBV5-4,NA,TRBJ2-5,NA,TGTGCCAGCAGCCCCCTCGGAGGGGCCTACGAAGAGGAGACCCAGTACTTC,CASSPLGGAYEEETQYF
TRBV5-5,TRBD2,TRBJ2-2,NA,TGTGCCAGCCTATCTTCTAGCGGGTACTTTAACACCGGGGAGCTGTTTTTT,CASLSSSGYFNTGELFF
TRBV6-1,TRBD2,TRBJ2-5,NA,TGTGCCAGCAGTGAAGCGCTTCTTGTGATCACTAGCGGGAGAGGGGGGTACCAAGAGACCCAGTACTTC,CASSEALLVITSGRGGYQETQYF
TRBV10-2,TRBD2,TRBJ2-2,few,TGCGCCAGCAGACGGACTAGCGGGGGGACCGGGGAGCTGTTTTTT,CASRRTSGGTGELFF
TRBV7-9,TRBD2,TRBJ2-1,NA,TGTGCCAGCAGCTTAGTACCGGGACTAGACTCCTACAATGAGCAGTTCTTC,CASSLVPGLDSYNEQFF
TRBV10-2,TRBD2,TRBJ2-7,few,TGCGCCAGCAGTGATTTGAGGCTAGCGGAACCCTACGAGCAGTACTTC,CASSDLRLAEPYEQYF
TRBV2,NA,TRBJ1-5,NA,TGTGCCAGCAGAGCTCGAGGGCCATATAGCAATCAGCCCCAGCATTTT,CASRARGPYSNQPQHF
TRBV11-2,TRBD1,TRBJ2-2,NA,TGTGCCAGCAGCTTCCGGGACAGGGTTACCGGGGAGCTGTTTTTT,CASSFRDRVTGELFF
TRBV11-3,NA,TRBJ1-3,few,TGTGCCAGCAGCTTAGGAGGATCTGGAAACACCATATATTTT,CASSLGGSGNTIYF
TRBV7-2,NA,TRBJ2-2,few,TGTGCCAGCAGCTCCCCGGGACTCGGGGAGCTGTTTTTT,CASSSPGLGELFF
TRBV12-5,NA,TRBJ2-5,few,TGTGCTAGTGGTTTAAATCCCGGAGAAGAGACCCAGTACTTC,CASGLNPGEETQYF
TRBV5-1,TRBD1,TRBJ1-1,NA,TGCGCCAGCAGCTCATCTCCAGGGGGCACTGAAGCTTTCTTT,CASSSSPGGTEAFF
TRBV5-1,TRBD2,TRBJ2-1,NA,TGCGCCAGCAGCTTCGGGGAGGGCCTGTACAATGAGCAGTTCTTC,CASSFGEGLYNEQFF
TRBV7-9,NA,TRBJ1-2,NA,TGTGCCAGCAGCTTAGTCGGGGAAACCTATGGCTACACCTTC,CASSLVGETYGYTF
TRBV5-1,TRBD1,TRBJ2-7,few,TGCGCCAGCAGCTGGCAGACAGGGGACTACGAGCAGTACTTC,CASSWQTGDYEQYF
TRBV7-3,NA,TRBJ1-3,few,TGTGCCAGCAGCCCCCCCGGGGGAGGGGAGGCTGGAAACACCATATATTTT,CASSPPGGGEAGNTIYF
TRBV5-6,TRBD2,TRBJ2-7,few,TGTGCCAGCAGCTACGGACTAGCGGGAGCCTTGTACGAGCAGTACTTC,CASSYGLAGALYEQYF
TRBV5-1,NA,TRBJ1-4,few,TGCGCCAGCAGCTTGGGGCTTGCCCGTAATGAAAAACTGTTTTTT,CASSLGLARNEKLFF
TRBV27,TRBD2,TRBJ2-7,NA,TGTGCCAGCAGCAAACTAGCGGGAAGATACGAGCAGTACTTC,CASSKLAGRYEQYF
TRBV5-6,TRBD2,TRBJ2-1,few,TGTGCCAGCAGCGCTTACCCCGGACTAGCCCTGGGGGTATACAATGAGCAGTTCTTC,CASSAYPGLALGVYNEQFF
TRBV5-6,TRBD2,TRBJ2-7,NA,TGTGCCAGCAGCTGGACTAGCGGGAGGGGCGAGCAGTACTTC,CASSWTSGRGEQYF
TRBV10-3,NA,TRBJ1-2,few,TGTGCCATCAAGGATCCGGGGTCTAACTATGGCTACACCTTC,CAIKDPGSNYGYTF
TRBV6-5,NA,TRBJ2-3,NA,TGTGCCAGCAGTTACTCGTCTAGCACAGATACGCAGTATTTT,CASSYSSSTDTQYF
TRBV25-1,NA,TRBJ2-1,few,TGTGCCAGCAGTGAGCTTTGGGCGGACTTTCAGCAGTTCTTC,CASSELWADFQQFF
TRBV2,TRBD1,TRBJ2-7,NA,TGTGCCAGCAAACAGGACAGGAGTGAGCAGTACTTC,CASKQDRSEQYF
TRBV2,TRBD2,TRBJ2-1,NA,TGTGCCACCCTTAGCGGGAGGGGGGCCAATGAGCAGTTCTTC,CATLSGRGANEQFF
TRBV25-1,TRBD1,TRBJ2-5,NA,TGTGCCAGCAGCCCCTTCAGGGGGTCTAACCAAGAGACCCAGTACTTC,CASSPFRGSNQETQYF
TRBV9,TRBD2,TRBJ2-1,few,TGTGCCAGCAGCGTAGCTAGCGGCTTCTACAATGAGCAGTTCTTC,CASSVASGFYNEQFF
TRBV6-4,TRBD2,TRBJ2-3,NA,TGTGCCAGCAGTGTGAGCGGGAGTTCGGATACGCAGTATTTT,CASSVSGSSDTQYF
TRBV2,NA,TRBJ1-5,NA,TGTGCCAGCAGTGACAGTAACAATCAGCCCCAGCATTTT,CASSDSNNQPQHF
TRBV5-1,NA,TRBJ2-1,few,TGCGCCAGCAGCTTGGAAACAGAGCAGTTCTTC,CASSLETEQFF
TRBV10-3,TRBD2,TRBJ2-2,few,TGTGCCATCAGTGATGAGCGGGAGAAGAGAACCGGGGAGCTGTTTTTT,CAISDEREKRTGELFF
TRBV11-2,NA,TRBJ2-3,NA,TGTGCCAGCAGCTTGTATTTGCCTAGCTTAGCAGATACGCAGTATTTT,CASSLYLPSLADTQYF
TRBV5-6,TRBD2,TRBJ2-1,few,TGTGCCAGCAGCTTATTCACTAGCGGGAGGTGGAATGAGCAGTTCTTC,CASSLFTSGRWNEQFF
TRBV7-6,TRBD1,TRBJ2-7,NA,TGTGCCAGCAGCTTAAGGACAGGCCCTTCCTACGAGCAGTACTTC,CASSLRTGPSYEQYF
TRBV5-1,TRBD2,TRBJ2-3,few,TGCGCCAGCAGCTTGGGGCTAGCGGTCACAGATACGCAGTATTTT,CASSLGLAVTDTQYF
TRBV6-1,NA,TRBJ1-2,NA,TGTGCCAGCAGACCCGACAGGCCTCCTAGTAGTGGCTACACCTTC,CASRPDRPPSSGYTF
TRBV19,TRBD1,TRBJ2-5,few,TGTGCCAGTAGCCGACAGGGTTTGGGGGAGACCCAGTACTTC,CASSRQGLGETQYF
TRBV5-1,NA,TRBJ1-1,NA,TGCGCCAGCACCGAAGGGGGAAGTGCCACTGAAGCTTTCTTT,CASTEGGSATEAFF
TRBV7-9,TRBD2,TRBJ2-7,few,TGTGCCTCCGGGGGGACTAGCGGATCCTACGAGCAGTACTTC,CASGGTSGSYEQYF
TRBV4-1,TRBD1,TRBJ1-3,NA,TGCGCCAGCAGAAATGGACAGGCTAACTCTGGAAACACCATATATTTT,CASRNGQANSGNTIYF
TRBV5-4,TRBD2,TRBJ2-3,few,TGTGCCAGCAGCCCCCAAGCGGGAGGGAGAGATACGCAGTATTTT,CASSPQAGGRDTQYF
TRBV5-1,NA,TRBJ2-7,few,TGCGCCAGCAGCTTGGGGAGATATAACGAGCAGTACTTC,CASSLGRYNEQYF
TRBV13,TRBD1,TRBJ2-5,NA,TGTGCCAGCAGCTTTGGACCAGGGGGCGGAGGAGAGACCCAGTACTTC,CASSFGPGGGGETQYF